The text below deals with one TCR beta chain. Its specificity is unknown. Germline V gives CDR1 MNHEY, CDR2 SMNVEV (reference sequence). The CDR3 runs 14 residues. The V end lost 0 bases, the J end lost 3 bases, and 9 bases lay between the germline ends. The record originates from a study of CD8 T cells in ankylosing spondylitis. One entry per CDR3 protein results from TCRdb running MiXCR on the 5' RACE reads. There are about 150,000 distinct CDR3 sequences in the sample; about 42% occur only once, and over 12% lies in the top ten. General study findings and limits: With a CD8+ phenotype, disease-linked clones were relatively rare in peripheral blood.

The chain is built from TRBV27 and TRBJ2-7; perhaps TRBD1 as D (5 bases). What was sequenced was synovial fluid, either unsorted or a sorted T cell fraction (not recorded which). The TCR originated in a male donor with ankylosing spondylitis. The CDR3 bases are TGTGCCAGCAGTTTATCGGCAGGGCGCTACGAGCAGTACTTC. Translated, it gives CASSLSAGRYEQYF.